The entry that follows covers one T cell receptor beta chain sequence. TCRdb re-called the RT-PCR reads with MiXCR, one entry per CDR3 protein. This sample carries 920,000 or so distinct CDR3 sequences, under 20% of them seen once, and the ten largest clones take 6%. This specimen belongs to a study of patients and donors after allogeneic stem cell transplantation. The CDR3 is made up of 15 amino acids. Germline V CDR1 and CDR2: MNHEY, SVGEGT. V was clipped by 3 bases and J by 7 bases; unmatched bases: 3. This receptor was taken from a human donor who was either an allogeneic HSCT recipient or a stem cell or donor lymphocyte infusion donor (not recorded which). It is not recorded whose cells these are; they may come from a transplant donor. This sequence joins TRBV6-2 or TRBV6-3 and TRBJ1-6; 10 nucleotides line up with TRBD1. Source material: blood, either unsorted or a sorted T cell fraction (not recorded which). The CDR3 is CASSYVGQGNSPLHF. The CDR3 nucleotides read TGTGCCAGCAGTTATGTGGGACAGGGGAATTCACCCCTCCACTTT.